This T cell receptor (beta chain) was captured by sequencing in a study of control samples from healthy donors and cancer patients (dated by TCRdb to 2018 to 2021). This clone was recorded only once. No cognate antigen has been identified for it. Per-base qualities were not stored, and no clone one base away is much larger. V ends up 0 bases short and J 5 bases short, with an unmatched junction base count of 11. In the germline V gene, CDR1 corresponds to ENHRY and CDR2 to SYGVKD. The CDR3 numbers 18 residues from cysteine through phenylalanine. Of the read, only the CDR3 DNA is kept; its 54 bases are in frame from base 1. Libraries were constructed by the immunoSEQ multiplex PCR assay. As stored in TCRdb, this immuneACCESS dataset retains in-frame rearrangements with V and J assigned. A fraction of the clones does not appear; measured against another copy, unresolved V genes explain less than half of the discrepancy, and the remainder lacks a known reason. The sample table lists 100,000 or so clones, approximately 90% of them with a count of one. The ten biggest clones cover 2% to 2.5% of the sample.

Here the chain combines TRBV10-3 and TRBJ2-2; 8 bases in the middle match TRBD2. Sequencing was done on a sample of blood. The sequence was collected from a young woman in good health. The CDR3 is CAISESFGAGVRTGELFF. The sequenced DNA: TGTGCCATCAGTGAGTCGTTTGGAGCGGGAGTTCGGACCGGGGAGCTGTTTTTT.